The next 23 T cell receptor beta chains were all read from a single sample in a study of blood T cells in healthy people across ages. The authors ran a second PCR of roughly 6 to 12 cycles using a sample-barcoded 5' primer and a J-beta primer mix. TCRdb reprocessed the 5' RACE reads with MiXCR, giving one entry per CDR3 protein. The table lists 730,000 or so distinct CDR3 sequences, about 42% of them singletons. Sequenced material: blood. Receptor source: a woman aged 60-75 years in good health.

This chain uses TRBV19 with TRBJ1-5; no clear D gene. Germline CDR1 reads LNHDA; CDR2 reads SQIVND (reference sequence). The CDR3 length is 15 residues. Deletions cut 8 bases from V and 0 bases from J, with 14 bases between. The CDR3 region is CASRKEVDSNQPQHF. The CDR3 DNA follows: TGTGCCAGTCGCAAGGAGGTAGATAGCAATCAGCCCCAGCATTTT.

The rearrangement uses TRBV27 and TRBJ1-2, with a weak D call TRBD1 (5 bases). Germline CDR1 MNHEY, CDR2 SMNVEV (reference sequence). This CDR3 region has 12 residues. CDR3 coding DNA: TGTACCGGCACCTCAGGGATTAATGGCTACACCTTC. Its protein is CTGTSGINGYTF.

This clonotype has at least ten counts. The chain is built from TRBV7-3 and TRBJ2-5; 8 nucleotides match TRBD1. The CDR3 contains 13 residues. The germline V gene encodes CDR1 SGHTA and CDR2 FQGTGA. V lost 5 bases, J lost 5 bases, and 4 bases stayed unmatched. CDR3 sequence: CASSDRGGETQYF. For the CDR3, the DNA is TGTGCCAGCAGCGACAGGGGTGGCGAGACCCAGTACTTC.

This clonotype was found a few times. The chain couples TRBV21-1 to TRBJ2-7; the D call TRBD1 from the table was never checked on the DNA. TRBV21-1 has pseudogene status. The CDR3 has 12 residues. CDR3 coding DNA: TGTGCCAGCAGCAACAGGGGTCACGAGCAGTACTTC. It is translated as CASSNRGHEQYF.

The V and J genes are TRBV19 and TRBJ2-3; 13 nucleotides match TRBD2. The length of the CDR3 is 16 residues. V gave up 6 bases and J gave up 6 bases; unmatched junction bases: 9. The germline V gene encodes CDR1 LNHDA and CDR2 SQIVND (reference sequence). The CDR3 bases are TGTGCCAGTAGCACACTAGCGGGAGGGCCTTGGGATACGCAGTATTTT. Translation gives CASSTLAGGPWDTQYF.

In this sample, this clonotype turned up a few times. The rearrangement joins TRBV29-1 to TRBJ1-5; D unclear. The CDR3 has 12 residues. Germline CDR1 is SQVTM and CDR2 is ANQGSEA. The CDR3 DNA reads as TGCACTATGCGAGCATTAAATCAGCCCCAGCATTTT. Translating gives CTMRALNQPQHF.

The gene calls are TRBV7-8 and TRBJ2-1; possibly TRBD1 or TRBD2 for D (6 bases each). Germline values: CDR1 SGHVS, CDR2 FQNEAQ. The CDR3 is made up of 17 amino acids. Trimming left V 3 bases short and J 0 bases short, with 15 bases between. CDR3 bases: TGTGCCAGCAGCTTTGTTCCGGGGGCGAGCTCCTACAATGAGCAGTTCTTC. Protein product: CASSFVPGASSYNEQFF.

CDR3 protein: CSVEGVGSSYNEQFF. The CDR3 region has the DNA TGCAGCGTTGAAGGGGTGGGGAGCTCCTACAATGAGCAGTTCTTC. The genes are TRBV29-1 and TRBJ2-1; maybe TRBD2 (5 bases). From germline, CDR1 is SQVTM and CDR2 ANQGSEA. This CDR3 contains 15 residues. Trimming left V 1 base short and J 0 bases short, with 10 bases between.

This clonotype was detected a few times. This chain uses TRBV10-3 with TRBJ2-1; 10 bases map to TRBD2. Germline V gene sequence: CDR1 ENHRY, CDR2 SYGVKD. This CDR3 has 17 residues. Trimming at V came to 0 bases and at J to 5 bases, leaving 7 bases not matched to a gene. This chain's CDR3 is CAISESMGLASHNEQFF. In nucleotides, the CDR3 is TGTGCCATCAGTGAGTCGATGGGACTAGCGTCTCACAATGAGCAGTTCTTC.

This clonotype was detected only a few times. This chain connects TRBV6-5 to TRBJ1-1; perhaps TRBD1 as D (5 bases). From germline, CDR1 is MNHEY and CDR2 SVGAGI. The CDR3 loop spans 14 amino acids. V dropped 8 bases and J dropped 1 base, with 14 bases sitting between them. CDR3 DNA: TGTGCCAGCGCGCCCCGGGGGGAGAACACTGAAGCTTTCTTT. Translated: CASAPRGENTEAFF.

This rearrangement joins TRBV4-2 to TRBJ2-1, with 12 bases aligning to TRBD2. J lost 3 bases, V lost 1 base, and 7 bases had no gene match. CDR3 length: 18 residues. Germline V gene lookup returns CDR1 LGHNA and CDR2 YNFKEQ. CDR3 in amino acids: CASSQVPWTSGDYNEQFF. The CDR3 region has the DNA TGTGCCAGCAGCCAAGTCCCCTGGACTAGCGGGGACTACAATGAGCAGTTCTTC.

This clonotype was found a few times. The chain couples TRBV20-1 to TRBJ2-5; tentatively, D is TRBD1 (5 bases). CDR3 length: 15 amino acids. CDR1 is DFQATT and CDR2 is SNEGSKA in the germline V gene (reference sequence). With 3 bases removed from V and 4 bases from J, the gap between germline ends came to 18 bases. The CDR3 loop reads CSARGSFLRGETQYF. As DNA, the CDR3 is TGCAGTGCTAGGGGTTCCTTTTTAAGGGGAGAGACCCAGTACTTC.

The CDR3 DNA reads TGCAGCGTTCCCCCCCGCACAGGGGGGGAGACCCAGTACTTC. Its protein is CSVPPRTGGETQYF. This chain uses TRBV29-1 with TRBJ2-4; TRBD1 aligns across 8 bases. TRBJ2-5 explains the end of the DNA better; the J call may be wrong. The V gene's germline CDR1 is SQVTM and CDR2 ANQGSEA. The CDR3 consists of 14 residues.

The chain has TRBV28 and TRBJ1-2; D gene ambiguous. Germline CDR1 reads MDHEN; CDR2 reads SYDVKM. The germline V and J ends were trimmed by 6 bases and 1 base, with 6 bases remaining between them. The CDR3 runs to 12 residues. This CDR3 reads CASRRVNYGYTF. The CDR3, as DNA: TGTGCCAGCAGGAGGGTTAACTATGGCTACACCTTC.

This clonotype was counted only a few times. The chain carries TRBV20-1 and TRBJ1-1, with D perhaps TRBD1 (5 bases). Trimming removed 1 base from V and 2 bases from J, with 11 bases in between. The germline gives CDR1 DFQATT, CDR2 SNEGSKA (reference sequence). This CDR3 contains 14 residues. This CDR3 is CSARAPDRNTEAFF. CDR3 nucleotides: TGCAGTGCTAGAGCTCCCGACAGAAACACTGAAGCTTTCTTT.

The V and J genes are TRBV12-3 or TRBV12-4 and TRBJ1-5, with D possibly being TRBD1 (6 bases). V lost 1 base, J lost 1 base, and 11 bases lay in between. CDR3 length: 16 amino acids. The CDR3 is CASSLGTVRSNQPQHF. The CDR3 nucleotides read TGTGCCAGCAGTTTAGGGACAGTACGGAGCAATCAGCCCCAGCATTTT.

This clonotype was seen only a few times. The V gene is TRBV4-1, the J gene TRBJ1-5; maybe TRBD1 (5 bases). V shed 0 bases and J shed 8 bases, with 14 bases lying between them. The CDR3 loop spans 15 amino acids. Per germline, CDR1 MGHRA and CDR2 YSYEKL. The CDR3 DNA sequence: TGCGCCAGCAGCCAAGACCGGCAGGGTTTGGAGCCCCAGCATTTT. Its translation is CASSQDRQGLEPQHF.

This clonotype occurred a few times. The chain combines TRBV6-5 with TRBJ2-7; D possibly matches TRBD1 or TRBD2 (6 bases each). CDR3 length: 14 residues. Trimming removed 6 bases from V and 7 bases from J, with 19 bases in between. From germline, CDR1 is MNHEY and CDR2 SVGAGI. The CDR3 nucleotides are TGTGCCAGCAGCCTCCACGGGGGCTTTCGGGAGCAGTACTTC. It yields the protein CASSLHGGFREQYF.

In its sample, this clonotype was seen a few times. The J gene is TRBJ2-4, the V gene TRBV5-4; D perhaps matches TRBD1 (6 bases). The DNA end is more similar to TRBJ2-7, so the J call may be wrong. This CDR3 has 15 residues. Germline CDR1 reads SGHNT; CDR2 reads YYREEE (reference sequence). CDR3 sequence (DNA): TGTGCCAGCAGCTCCTCCGGGACAAAAGCCTACGAGCAGTACTTC. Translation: CASSSSGTKAYEQYF.

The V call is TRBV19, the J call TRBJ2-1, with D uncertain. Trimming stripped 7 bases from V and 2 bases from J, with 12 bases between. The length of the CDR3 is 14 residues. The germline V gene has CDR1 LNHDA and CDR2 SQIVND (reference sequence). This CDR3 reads CASTPSSAYNEQFF. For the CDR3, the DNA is TGTGCCAGTACCCCCTCGAGCGCCTACAATGAGCAGTTCTTC. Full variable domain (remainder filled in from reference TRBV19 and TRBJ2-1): DGGITQSPKYLFRKEGQNVTLSCEQNLNHDAMYWYRQDPGQGLRLIYYSQIVNDFQKGDIAEGYSVSREKKESFPLTVTSAQKNPTAFYLCASTPSSAYNEQFFGPGTRLTVL.

CDR3 residues: CASSLVSSAYEQYF. Written as DNA, the CDR3 is TGTGCCAGCAGCTTAGTGTCCTCAGCCTACGAGCAGTACTTC. This chain uses TRBV7-2 with TRBJ2-7; D uncertain. Trimming shortened V by 1 base and J by 2 bases, and 9 bases separated the two germline ends. The CDR3 runs 14 residues. Germline CDR1 and CDR2: SGHTA and FQGNSA.

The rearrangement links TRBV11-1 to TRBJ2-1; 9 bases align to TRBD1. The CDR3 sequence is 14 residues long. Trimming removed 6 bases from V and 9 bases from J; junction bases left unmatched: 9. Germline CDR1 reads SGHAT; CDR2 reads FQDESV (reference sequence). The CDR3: CASRSRADRGEQFF. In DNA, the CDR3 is TGTGCCAGCAGGAGCAGGGCGGACAGGGGTGAGCAGTTCTTC.

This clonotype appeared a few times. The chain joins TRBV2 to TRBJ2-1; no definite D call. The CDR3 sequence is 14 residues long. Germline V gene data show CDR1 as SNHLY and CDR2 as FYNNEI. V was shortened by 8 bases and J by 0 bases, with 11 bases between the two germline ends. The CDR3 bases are TGTGCCAGCCCGTTAGTCAGCTCCTACAATGAGCAGTTCTTC. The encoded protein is CASPLVSSYNEQFF.